This record covers a single T cell receptor (beta chain). The method was immunoSEQ multiplex PCR; TCRdb's version includes in-frame clones alone and lacks a portion of them. The sample holds roughly 160,000 clones, more than 70% seen once. This specimen belongs to a study of T cell responses to AZD1222 COVID-19 vaccine. Trimming took 0 bases from V and 1 from J, leaving 10 bases between them. This CDR3 is built from 15 residues. Germline V gives CDR1 SGDLS, CDR2 YYNGEE. The source was peripheral blood, collected on day 0 of AZD1222 vaccination. V and J are TRBV9 and TRBJ1-2, with D perhaps matching TRBD1 (5 bases). This TCR came from an adult in good health. The CDR3 sequence: CASSVETDLNYGYTF. In DNA form, the CDR3 reads TGTGCCAGCAGCGTAGAGACAGATCTTAACTATGGCTACACCTTC.